The source of this T cell receptor (beta chain) is a study of T-cell memory formation after mild COVID-19. This clonotype was observed a handful of times. Using its own MiXCR run on the 5' RACE reads, TCRdb lists one record per CDR3 protein. The sample lists 180,000 or so distinct CDR3 sequences, 11% occurring once. The ends lost 4 bases at V and 5 bases at J; junction bases unmatched: 7. The CDR3 has 14 residues. Germline lookup yields CDR1 DFQATT and CDR2 SNEGSKA (reference sequence). The J gene is TRBJ2-2, the V gene TRBV20-1; the match to TRBD1 covers 7 bases. The specimen was PBMCs or a T cell subset sorted from them (not recorded which). This receptor was obtained from a man between 18 and 35 years old who had mild COVID-19 (a few samples of this study predate the infection). Cell type and time point are not known. DNA of the CDR3: TGCAGTGCTACGACAGGGAAAGGGACCGGGGAGCTGTTTTTT. This encodes CSATTGKGTGELFF.